These 8 T cell receptor beta chains came from one sample sequenced in a study of identical twins. One entry per CDR3 protein results from TCRdb running MiXCR on the 5' RACE reads. There are 450,000 or so distinct CDR3 sequences in the sample; roughly 18% occur only once, and roughly 12% lies in the top ten. The sequenced sample was naive T cells sorted from blood. Source of these receptors: a man between 50 and 59 years old in good health.

This clonotype was seen at least ten times. The chain carries TRBV5-6 and TRBJ2-1, with D possibly TRBD2 on 6 matching bases. The V end was cut by 2 bases, the J end by 6 bases, with 15 bases between. This CDR3 region has 15 residues. The germline gives CDR1 SGHDT, CDR2 YYEEEE. The chain's CDR3 is CASSFRLAKPNEQFF. CDR3 bases: TGTGCCAGCAGCTTCAGGCTAGCGAAACCCAATGAGCAGTTCTTC.

This clonotype was recorded many times. The gene calls are TRBV6-2 or TRBV6-3 and TRBJ2-1; no reliable D call. Germline V lookup: CDR1 MNHEY, CDR2 SVGEGT. Trimming took off 6 bases at V and 10 bases at J, with 10 bases between the two ends. The CDR3 length is 11 residues. The CDR3 protein is CASSQGGEQFF. The CDR3 DNA is TGTGCCAGCAGCCAAGGCGGAGAGCAGTTCTTC.

This clonotype was picked up many times. V is TRBV18 and J is TRBJ2-1, with 7 positions matching TRBD2. The CDR3 is 15 amino acids. Germline-derived CDR1 and CDR2 are KGHSH and LQKENI. Unmatched junction bases numbered 5, after V lost 2 bases and J lost 4 bases. In DNA form, the CDR3 reads TGTGCCAGCTCACCAGCGGCGGGAGCGTACAATGAGCAGTTCTTC. It encodes CASSPAAGAYNEQFF.

This clonotype showed up many times. This rearrangement joins TRBV6-5 to TRBJ2-7; 7 nucleotides line up with TRBD2. V trimming: 0 bases; J trimming: 1 base; junction bases outside the gene matches: 6. The germline CDR1 and CDR2 sequences are MNHEY and SVGAGI. There are 16 residues in the CDR3. Written as DNA, the CDR3 is TGTGCCAGCAGTTACTCCTATCGGGGGGTGTCCTACGAGCAGTACTTC. Protein sequence: CASSYSYRGVSYEQYF.

The V call is TRBV29-1, the J call TRBJ2-3; 7 bases are a match to TRBD2. The CDR3 is made up of 13 amino acids. The trim removed 4 bases at V and 4 bases at J, leaving 5 bases unmatched. Per the germline V gene, CDR1 is SQVTM and CDR2 is ANQGSEA. CDR3 residues: CSVVAGEADTQYF. The CDR3 DNA follows: TGCAGCGTTGTGGCGGGGGAGGCAGATACGCAGTATTTT.

This clonotype was observed at least ten times. The chain carries TRBV7-2 and TRBJ2-4; 10 bases fit TRBD1. The CDR3 totals 16 residues. In germline, CDR1 is SGHTA, CDR2 FQGNSA. Unmatched junction bases numbered 5, after V lost 2 bases and J lost 4 bases. DNA of the CDR3: TGTGCCAGCAGCTTAAAGACAGGGGGCCGTAAAAACATTCAGTACTTC. The encoded protein is CASSLKTGGRKNIQYF.

The rearrangement joins TRBV20-1 to TRBJ2-1; D possibly matches TRBD1 or TRBD2 (7 bases each). Germline V CDR1 and CDR2: DFQATT, SNEGSKA (reference sequence). The CDR3 length is 15 residues. Trimming removed 3 bases from V and 2 bases from J, with 14 bases in between. Here the CDR3 reads CSASRGGPTYNEQFF. CDR3 nucleotides: TGCAGTGCTAGCAGGGGGGGCCCCACCTACAATGAGCAGTTCTTC.

This clonotype has only a few counts. This chain joins TRBV7-9 and TRBJ2-7, with 9 bases fitting TRBD1. The CDR3 extends over 17 amino acids. Germline V gives CDR1 SEHNR, CDR2 FQNEAQ (reference sequence). The V and J ends lost 2 bases and 0 bases, in that order; junction bases with no gene match: 8. The CDR3 reads CASSLRPPGQGSYEQYF. CDR3 bases: TGTGCCAGCAGCTTAAGGCCCCCGGGACAGGGCTCCTACGAGCAGTACTTC.